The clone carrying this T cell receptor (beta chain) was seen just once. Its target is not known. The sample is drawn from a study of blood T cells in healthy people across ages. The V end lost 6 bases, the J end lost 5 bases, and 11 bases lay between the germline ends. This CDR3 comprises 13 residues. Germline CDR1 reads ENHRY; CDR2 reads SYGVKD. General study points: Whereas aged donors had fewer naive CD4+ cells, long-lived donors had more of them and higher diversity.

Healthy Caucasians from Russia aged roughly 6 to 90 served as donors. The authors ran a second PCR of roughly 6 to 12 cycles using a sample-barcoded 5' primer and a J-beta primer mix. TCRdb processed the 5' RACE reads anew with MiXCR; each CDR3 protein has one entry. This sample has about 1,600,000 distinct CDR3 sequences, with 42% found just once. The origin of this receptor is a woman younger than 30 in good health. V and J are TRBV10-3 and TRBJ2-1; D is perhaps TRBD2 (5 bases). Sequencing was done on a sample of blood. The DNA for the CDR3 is TGTGCCATCAGGGCCCAAGCGGACAATGAGCAGTTCTTC. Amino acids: CAIRAQADNEQFF.